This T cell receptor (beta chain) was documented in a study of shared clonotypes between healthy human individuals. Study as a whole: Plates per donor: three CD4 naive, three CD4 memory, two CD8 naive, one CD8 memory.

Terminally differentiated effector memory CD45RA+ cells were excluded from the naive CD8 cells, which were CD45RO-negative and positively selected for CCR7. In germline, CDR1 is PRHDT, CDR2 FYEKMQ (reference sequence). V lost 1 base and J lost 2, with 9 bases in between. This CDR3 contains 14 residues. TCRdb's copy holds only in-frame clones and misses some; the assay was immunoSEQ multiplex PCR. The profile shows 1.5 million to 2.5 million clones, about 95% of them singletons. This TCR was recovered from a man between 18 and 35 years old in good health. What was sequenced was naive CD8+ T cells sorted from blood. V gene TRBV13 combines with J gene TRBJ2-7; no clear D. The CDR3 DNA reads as TGTGCCAGCAGCTTAGAACATTCCCCCTACGAGCAGTACTTC. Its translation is CASSLEHSPYEQYF.